The 5 T cell receptor beta chains below all came from one sample that was sequenced in a study of blood T cell dynamics during melanoma immunotherapy. The time point is: pre-treatment baseline. The table came from immunoSEQ multiplex PCR; TCRdb's copy has only in-frame clones and leaves some out. The sample has around 26,000 clones; about 83% are singletons. Sequencing was performed on blood, taken from a patient treated with checkpoint blockade. Receptor source: a human donor with melanoma.

The rearrangement uses TRBV7-9 and TRBJ2-1, with 8 bases identical to TRBD2. This CDR3 is built from 15 residues. Trimming removed 6 bases from V and 4 bases from J; junction bases left unmatched: 8. Germline V CDR1 and CDR2: SEHNR, FQNEAQ (reference sequence). Here the CDR3 reads CASSFFSGGYNEQFF. For the CDR3, the DNA is TGTGCCAGCAGTTTCTTTTCGGGAGGGTACAATGAGCAGTTCTTC.

This chain joins TRBV27 and TRBJ1-5; D perhaps matches TRBD1 (5 bases). The CDR3 is 12 amino acids. CDR1 is MNHEY and CDR2 is SMNVEV in the germline V gene (reference sequence). The V end was cut by 7 bases, the J end by 2 bases, with 6 bases between. The CDR3 loop is CASKQGNQPQHF. CDR3 bases: TGTGCCAGCAAACAGGGCAATCAGCCCCAGCATTTT.

The chain carries TRBV5-1 and TRBJ2-3; D unresolved. The V gene lost 3 bases and the J gene lost 4 bases, with 3 bases spanning the gap. The CDR3 loop spans 11 amino acids. Germline V gene lookup returns CDR1 SGHRS and CDR2 YFSETQ. The CDR3 loop is CASSSSDTQYF. The CDR3 bases are TGCGCCAGCAGCTCATCAGATACGCAGTATTTT.

This clone was observed once. The V gene is TRBV9, the J gene TRBJ2-1, with 10 positions matching TRBD2. The ends lost 0 bases at V and 6 bases at J; junction bases unmatched: 12. There are 18 residues in the CDR3. Germline CDR1 and CDR2: SGDLS and YYNGEE. DNA of the CDR3: TGTGCCAGCAGCGTAGCGTTAGCGGGAGGCCTTTTACTCAATGAGCAGTTCTTC. Translating it yields CASSVALAGGLLLNEQFF.

Only one count was recorded for this clone. The V gene is TRBV7-8, the J gene TRBJ2-3; D is possibly TRBD1 (6 bases). CDR1 is SGHVS, CDR2 FQNEAQ, per germline. The V gene lost 2 bases and the J gene lost 2 bases, with 26 bases spanning the gap. This CDR3 comprises 20 residues. CDR3: CASSLRVSPRGTPSTDTQYF. The CDR3 DNA reads as TGTGCCAGCAGCTTACGCGTGTCCCCCAGGGGAACCCCATCCACAGATACGCAGTATTTT.